A selection of T cell receptor beta chains follows, all from one sample in a study of T cell repertoires in cytomegalovirus infection. In TCRdb, the reads were re-called with MiXCR into one record per CDR3 protein. The data show around 230,000 distinct CDR3 sequences, 35% to 45% seen once. These receptors' targets are unknown. Specimen: CD8+ T cells from cultured PBMCs, collected from culture after CMV antigen stimulation. Receptors were obtained from a human donor in good health (CMV status not recorded). Some clones in this sample may be carry-over from other donors' samples. Each CDR3 is given with its conserved first and last residue. D genes are given only for firm matches. A clone size is listed for some rows: how often the clone was seen (once, few, many), or a class if it is expanded.

>TRBV7-6|few|TRBJ1-1|TRBD1
TGTGCCAGCAGCTTAGATTTGGGGGACAGGGGGCGCGACACTGAAGCTTTCTTT
CASSLDLGDRGRDTEAFF
>TRBV2|-|TRBJ1-2|-
TGTGCCAGCAGCCACTGGTTTGGCTACACCTTC
CASSHWFGYTF
>TRBV5-5|many|TRBJ1-4|-
TGTGCCAGCAGCCGCACCCGGGAGAAGAATGAAAAACTGTTTTTT
CASSRTREKNEKLFF
>TRBV12-3/TRBV12-4|-|TRBJ2-2|TRBD2
TGTGCCAGCACCCTCCCGGCTAGCGGCTACACCGGGGAGCTGTTTTTT
CASTLPASGYTGELFF
>TRBV12-3/TRBV12-4|few|TRBJ2-2|-
TGTGCCAGCAGTTTAATAGGGGGTCAAGCCGGGGAGCTGTTTTTT
CASSLIGGQAGELFF
>TRBV7-8|-|TRBJ2-1|-
TGTGCCAGCAGCTTTTACAGGGCCTCCTACAATGAGCAGTTCTTC
CASSFYRASYNEQFF
>TRBV20-1|few|TRBJ1-2|TRBD1
TGCAGTGCTCCTAACGAGGACAGGGAGAACTATGGCTACACCTTC
CSAPNEDRENYGYTF
>TRBV4-1|few|TRBJ2-7|TRBD2
TGCGCCAGCAGCCTCGGACTAGCGGGAGAGATCAACTACGAGCAGTACTTC
CASSLGLAGEINYEQYF
>TRBV6-5|-|TRBJ1-5|TRBD1
TGTGCCAGCCGCGGGACAGGTAGCAATCAGCCCCAGCATTTT
CASRGTGSNQPQHF
>TRBV2|few|TRBJ1-5|-
TGTGCCAGCAACGTGGCGGGGTTGAGGCCCCAGCATTTT
CASNVAGLRPQHF
>TRBV29-1|-|TRBJ1-1|-
TGCAGCGTTTCTGGCGGGGGACAGAACACTGAAGCTTTCTTT
CSVSGGGQNTEAFF
>TRBV25-1|few|TRBJ1-4|-
TGTGCCAGCAGTGAATTAGGCAGGGCACTGTTTTTT
CASSELGRALFF
>TRBV11-2|-|TRBJ2-5|TRBD2
TGTGCCAGCAGCTCCCGGGGCGAGCGGGGGGGAGAGACCCAGTACTTC
CASSSRGERGGETQYF
>TRBV24-1|-|TRBJ2-2|TRBD2
TGTGCCACCAGTGATTTGCCGGGGGGTCACACCGGGGAGCTGTTTTTT
CATSDLPGGHTGELFF
>TRBV7-6|few|TRBJ2-1|-
TGTGCCAGCAGCTATCGACGGAGCTCCTACAATGAGCAGTTCTTC
CASSYRRSSYNEQFF
>TRBV10-3|medium-sized|TRBJ1-5|TRBD1
TGTGCCATCAGTGAGGACAGGGACAGTCAGCCCCAGCATTTT
CAISEDRDSQPQHF
>TRBV2|-|TRBJ2-7|TRBD1
TGTGCCAGCAGGACGGGACAGCCATACGAGCAGTACTTC
CASRTGQPYEQYF
>TRBV12-3/TRBV12-4|-|TRBJ1-5|-
TGTGCCAGCAGCAATTTTAGCTTAAATCAGCCCCAGCATTTT
CASSNFSLNQPQHF
>TRBV4-2|-|TRBJ1-1|TRBD1
TGTGCCAGCAGCCAAGAAACAGGGGGAAGGAACACTGAAGCTTTCTTT
CASSQETGGRNTEAFF
>TRBV4-1|-|TRBJ1-5|-
TGCGCCAGCAGCCCCCTCGGCCTGTCCTATCAGCCCCAGCATTTT
CASSPLGLSYQPQHF
>TRBV7-6|few|TRBJ2-1|TRBD1
TGTGCCAGCAGCTTAGGAGGACAGGGAGGTTTCAATGAGCAGTTCTTC
CASSLGGQGGFNEQFF
>TRBV20-1|-|TRBJ2-7|-
TGCAGTGCTAAGCCCCCTAGCCCAGGCGGCCCCTACGAGCAGTACTTC
CSAKPPSPGGPYEQYF
>TRBV6-5|-|TRBJ1-1|-
TGTGCCAGCAGTTACCTGGCAGAGTCCTCTGAAGCTTTCTTT
CASSYLAESSEAFF
>TRBV6-5|-|TRBJ2-2|-
TGTGCCAGCAGTTACGGGGGCGCCGGGGAGCTGTTTTTT
CASSYGGAGELFF
>TRBV7-4|-|TRBJ2-1|TRBD1
TGTGCCAGCAGCTCAATGGGACAGGGACACAATGAGCAGTTCTTC
CASSSMGQGHNEQFF
>TRBV6-5|few|TRBJ2-1|-
TGTGCCAGCAGTTACTCGGAGGGGCGGAATGAGCAGTTCTTC
CASSYSEGRNEQFF
>TRBV7-9|-|TRBJ2-2|-
TGTGCCAGCAGCTCCCTCAAGACAGTCGAGTACACCGGGGAGCTGTTTTTT
CASSSLKTVEYTGELFF
>TRBV7-6|-|TRBJ2-1|-
TGTGCCAGCAGCTTAGTGGAAGCGGTACTCTACAATGAGCAGTTCTTC
CASSLVEAVLYNEQFF
>TRBV2|-|TRBJ2-7|-
TGTGCCAGCAGTACACAGGGAAACTACGAGCAGTACTTC
CASSTQGNYEQYF
>TRBV27|-|TRBJ2-7|-
TGTGCCAGCAGTGCCTCTTGGGGGGAGCGGACCCTTTTCGAGCAGTACTTC
CASSASWGERTLFEQYF
>TRBV12-3/TRBV12-4|few|TRBJ2-5|-
TGTGCCAGCAGCCCGGAGTTCGGGGGGCAGGTCCAGTACTTC
CASSPEFGGQVQYF
>TRBV10-1|-|TRBJ2-6|TRBD2
TGCGCCAGCAGTGGCCCCGCCGGGGGGATCTCTGGGGCCAACGTCCTGACTTTC
CASSGPAGGISGANVLTF
>TRBV9|-|TRBJ2-7|-
TGTGCCAGCAGCGCAGGGGTACCTTCCTACGAGCAGTACTTC
CASSAGVPSYEQYF
>TRBV12-3/TRBV12-4|-|TRBJ1-5|-
TGTGCCAGCAGTTTAGGGGTGGGTAGTCAGCCCCAGCATTTT
CASSLGVGSQPQHF
>TRBV12-3/TRBV12-4|few|TRBJ1-2|-
TGTGCCAGCAGTTCTGGAGAGGACTATGGCTACACCTTC
CASSSGEDYGYTF
>TRBV12-3/TRBV12-4|many|TRBJ1-2|-
TGTGCCAGCACCCAAGGCACGGAGGGGTATGGCTACACCTTC
CASTQGTEGYGYTF
>TRBV2|-|TRBJ2-3|TRBD2
TGTGCCCTCCGCCTTGCGGGAGGAACAGATACGCAGTATTTT
CALRLAGGTDTQYF
>TRBV24-1|-|TRBJ2-3|-
TGTGCCACCAGTGGGCACCATGTGGCGCCGAGCACAGATACGCAGTATTTT
CATSGHHVAPSTDTQYF
>TRBV27|-|TRBJ1-2|TRBD1
TGTGCCAGCAGCGGGACAGGTCATAACTATGGCTACACCTTC
CASSGTGHNYGYTF
>TRBV19|few|TRBJ1-1|-
TGTGCCAGTAGTATACGGGCAGCGATGAACACTGAAGCTTTCTTT
CASSIRAAMNTEAFF
>TRBV7-2|few|TRBJ2-5|-
TGTGCCAGCACTCCACCTAGGGAGACCCAGTACTTC
CASTPPRETQYF
>TRBV4-2|-|TRBJ1-2|TRBD1
TGTGCCAGCAGCCTCAAAGGGACAGGGAAGCTCTATGGCTACACCTTC
CASSLKGTGKLYGYTF
>TRBV12-5|few|TRBJ1-1|-
TGTGCTAAATCGAGGCGGGGGGTGAACACTGAAGCTTTCTTT
CAKSRRGVNTEAFF
>TRBV25-1|few|TRBJ1-3|-
TGTGCCAGCAGTGAGGCCTCTGGAAACACCATATATTTT
CASSEASGNTIYF
>TRBV6-1|-|TRBJ2-2|-
TGTGCCAGCAGCCCCGGCCGGGACACCGGGGAGCTGTTTTTT
CASSPGRDTGELFF
>TRBV7-9|-|TRBJ2-7|-
TGTGCCAGCAGCTGGGGTTCCGACGAGCAGTACTTC
CASSWGSDEQYF
>TRBV6-1|few|TRBJ2-3|-
TGTGCCAGCAGTGAAGCGACGTTGAGGGCAGATACGCAGTATTTT
CASSEATLRADTQYF
>TRBV12-3/TRBV12-4|-|TRBJ1-4|TRBD1
TGTGCCAGCAGAGGGACAGGGAATGAAAAACTGTTTTTT
CASRGTGNEKLFF
>TRBV12-3/TRBV12-4|-|TRBJ2-3|-
TGTGCCAGCAGTTTAGCAGTCAGGGATACGCAGTATTTT
CASSLAVRDTQYF
>TRBV3-1|-|TRBJ1-1|-
TGTGCCAGCAGCCAAGAGGGGGCAGGGCAGAACACTGAAGCTTTCTTT
CASSQEGAGQNTEAFF
>TRBV5-1|-|TRBJ2-2|TRBD1
TGCGCCAGCAGCTTACAGGGGCTTCGGACCGGGGAGCTGTTTTTT
CASSLQGLRTGELFF